The next 4 T cell receptor beta chains were all read from a single sample in a study of blood T cell repertoires in COVID-19. The assay was immunoSEQ multiplex PCR, and TCRdb's table has in-frame clones only and misses some. This sample has 150,000 to 200,000 clones; 65% to 90% occur once, and the top ten carry more than 4%. Sequenced material: PBMCs or T cells enriched from blood (not recorded which). The receptors here all came from a woman aged 60-75 years with acute COVID-19.

This sequence joins TRBV2 and TRBJ2-3, with 7 bases that match TRBD2. This CDR3 is 17 amino acids long. V dropped 6 bases and J dropped 1; count of bases not matched to a gene: 13. Germline V gene lookup returns CDR1 SNHLY and CDR2 FYNNEI. CDR3 nucleotide sequence: TGTGCCAGCAGACCGGGACTAACCGGCCGGGGCACAGATACGCAGTATTTT. It is translated as CASRPGLTGRGTDTQYF.

The chain employs TRBV6-5 and TRBJ2-6; tentative D call: TRBD1 (5 bases). Trimming removed 0 bases from V and 3 bases from J, with 9 bases in between. Germline V gene data show CDR1 as MNHEY and CDR2 as SVGAGI. The CDR3 length is 16 residues. The CDR3 region is CASSYSYRSGANVLTF. CDR3 nucleotides: TGTGCCAGCAGTTACTCTTACAGGAGTGGGGCCAACGTCCTGACTTTC.

The V gene is TRBV2, the J gene TRBJ1-6; D possibly corresponds to TRBD1 (6 bases). CDR1 and CDR2 from the germline V gene are SNHLY and FYNNEI. The CDR3 consists of 15 residues. V lost 6 bases and J 10 bases, leaving 19 bases between the germline ends. The CDR3 DNA follows: TGTGCCAGCAGATTAGAGGGGGTTAAAAAGTCACCCCTCCACTTT. This encodes CASRLEGVKKSPLHF.

There are a few counts of this clone. This chain joins TRBV30 and TRBJ2-1; TRBD1 is a possible D gene (6 bases). There are 11 residues in the CDR3. The V and J ends lost 8 bases and 8 bases respectively, with 13 bases between them. Per germline, CDR1 GTSNPN and CDR2 SVGIG (reference sequence). The CDR3 sequence: CAGRDNDEQFF. In nucleotides, the CDR3 is TGTGCCGGACGGGACAACGATGAGCAGTTCTTC.